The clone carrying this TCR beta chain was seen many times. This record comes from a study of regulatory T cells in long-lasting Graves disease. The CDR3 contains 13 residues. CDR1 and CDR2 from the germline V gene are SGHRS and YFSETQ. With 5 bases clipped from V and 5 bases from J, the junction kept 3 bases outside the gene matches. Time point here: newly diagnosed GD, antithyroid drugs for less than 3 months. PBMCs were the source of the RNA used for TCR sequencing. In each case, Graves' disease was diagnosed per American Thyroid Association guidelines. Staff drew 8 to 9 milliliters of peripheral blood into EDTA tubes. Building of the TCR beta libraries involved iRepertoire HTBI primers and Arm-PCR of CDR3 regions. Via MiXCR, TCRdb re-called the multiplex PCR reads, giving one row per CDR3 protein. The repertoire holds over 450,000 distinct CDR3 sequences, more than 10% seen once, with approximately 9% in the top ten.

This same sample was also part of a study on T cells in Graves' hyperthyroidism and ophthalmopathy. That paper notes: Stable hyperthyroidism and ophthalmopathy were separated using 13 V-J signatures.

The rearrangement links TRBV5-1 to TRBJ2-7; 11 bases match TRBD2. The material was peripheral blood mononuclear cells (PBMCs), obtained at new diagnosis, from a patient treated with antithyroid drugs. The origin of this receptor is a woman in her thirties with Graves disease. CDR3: CASSAGLADEQYF. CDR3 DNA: TGCGCCAGCAGTGCGGGACTAGCGGACGAGCAGTACTTC.